This T cell receptor beta chain comes out of a study of T-cell reconstitution after alpha-beta-depleted transplantation in children. There are a few counts of this clonotype. Germline V gives CDR1 MDHEN, CDR2 SYDVKM. This CDR3 has 13 amino acids. The V and J ends lost 6 bases and 6 bases respectively, with 15 bases between them. Unique molecular identifiers were used in preparing the TCRbeta library. One entry per CDR3 protein results from TCRdb running MiXCR on the PCR reads. In the table there are fewer than 400,000 distinct CDR3 sequences, 20% of which are singletons. This TCR was recovered from a human donor who donated a stem cell graft to a child with acute myeloid leukemia. The sequencing used PBMCs from the stem cell graft donor, collected from the stem cell graft. The rearrangement joins TRBV28 to TRBJ2-7, with D uncertain. CDR3 loop: CASSSTGRTEQYF. The CDR3 DNA follows: TGTGCCAGCAGCTCCACCGGACGGACCGAGCAGTACTTC.